A single sample gave rise to the 19 T cell receptor beta chains below, sequenced in a study of CD8+CD57+ T cells in acquired aplastic anemia. The TCR beta profiling, which covered VDJ combination and CDR3 sequence, was carried out using genomic DNA as the template. TCRdb passed the reads through MiXCR, listing each CDR3 protein once. The table lists about 220,000 distinct CDR3 sequences, around 32% of them singletons. Sequences were obtained from sorted CD4+, CD8+, or CD8+CD57+ T cells (not recorded which) from PBMCs. The receptor source for this set is a human donor in good health, serving as a control.

This clonotype showed up many times. J is TRBJ2-2 and V is TRBV10-1; no definite D call. Germline CDR1 is WNHNN and CDR2 is SYGVQD (reference sequence). V was cut by 6 bases and J by 4 bases, with 12 bases left in between. The CDR3 runs to 14 residues. The CDR3 DNA reads TGCGCCAGCAGAGAAGAAGTGGGCACCGGGGAGCTGTTTTTT. It codes for CASREEVGTGELFF.

This clonotype showed up many times. V is TRBV2 and J is TRBJ1-2; 7 positions agree with TRBD1. Germline V gives CDR1 SNHLY, CDR2 FYNNEI. The trim removed 4 bases at V and 8 bases at J, leaving 13 bases unmatched. This CDR3 has 15 amino acids. This chain's CDR3 is CASSVSIGQVGGYTF. CDR3 bases: TGTGCCAGCAGTGTCTCCATTGGACAGGTGGGGGGCTACACCTTC.

This clonotype has ten or more counts. The chain recombines TRBV14 with TRBJ2-7, with unresolved D. Between the trimmed V and J ends, which lost 3 bases and 4 bases, there was a span of 7 bases. The germline V gene encodes CDR1 SGHDN and CDR2 FVKESK. The CDR3 runs to 12 residues. CDR3 amino acids: CASSQGHYEQYF. CDR3 in DNA: TGTGCCAGCAGCCAGGGCCATTACGAGCAGTACTTC.

Comment on this clonotype: Mismatch with germline at one junction end may stem from a read error. The gene calls are TRBV7-7 and TRBJ1-4; D remains ambiguous. The CDR3 has 13 residues. Germline CDR1 SSHAT, CDR2 FNYEAQ (reference sequence). The CDR3, as DNA: TGTGCTAGCAGCTTAGATATTGGGGAAAAACTGTTTTTT. It yields the protein CASSLDIGEKLFF.

This clonotype has at least ten counts. This sequence joins TRBV12-3 or TRBV12-4 and TRBJ1-2; 9 bases are a match to TRBD1. J lost 3 bases, V lost 6 bases, and 14 bases had no gene match. The CDR3 runs 17 residues. Here the CDR3 reads CASSRRQGDTKYYGYTF. Written as DNA, the CDR3 is TGTGCCAGCAGCCGTAGACAGGGGGATACCAAATACTATGGCTACACCTTC.

This clonotype was found many times. The chain couples TRBV10-3 to TRBJ1-2; TRBD1 might be the D (5 bases). V was cut by 5 bases and J by 1 base, with 11 bases left in between. Looked up from germline, CDR1 is ENHRY and CDR2 is SYGVKD. This CDR3 has 14 residues. The CDR3 loop is CAISRDRNNYGYTF. The CDR3 bases are TGTGCCATCAGTCGGGACCGTAATAACTATGGCTACACCTTC.

This clonotype was counted ten times or more. The chain has TRBV19 and TRBJ1-2; TRBD1 aligns across 7 bases. The V gene's germline CDR1 is LNHDA and CDR2 SQIVND (reference sequence). Trimming took 4 bases from V and 8 from J; bases not matched to a gene: 13. This CDR3 spans 15 amino acids. CDR3 nucleotides: TGTGCCAGTAGTAAATCGGACAGGCTACCCCAAGGCTACACCTTC. This gives the protein CASSKSDRLPQGYTF.

The chain uses TRBV3-1 and TRBJ2-1, with 13 nucleotides matching TRBD2. The V and J ends lost 5 bases and 6 bases, in that order; junction bases with no gene match: 4. Germline CDR1 LGHDT, CDR2 YNNKEL (reference sequence). This CDR3 region has 15 residues. CDR3 sequence reads: CASSSRLAGGNEQFF. The CDR3 nucleotides read TGTGCCAGCAGCTCTCGACTAGCGGGGGGCAATGAGCAGTTCTTC.

Only a few counts were recorded for this clonotype. The chain links TRBV7-6 to TRBJ2-7; D possibly corresponds to TRBD1 (6 bases). V lost 4 bases to trimming and J lost 6 bases, with 13 bases between them. Germline-derived CDR1 and CDR2 are SGHVS and FNYEAQ. The length of the CDR3 is 13 residues. This CDR3 reads CASSSMGASEQYF. The CDR3 DNA reads TGTGCCAGCAGCTCAATGGGGGCAAGCGAGCAGTACTTC.

This chain joins TRBV2 and TRBJ2-7; 8 bases line up with TRBD2. V shed 3 bases and J 6 bases; nucleotides not matched to a gene: 10. Germline V gives CDR1 SNHLY, CDR2 FYNNEI. The CDR3 runs 15 residues. DNA of the CDR3: TGTGCCAGCAGTGACCGGGACGGGAGGGCTTCCGAGCAGTACTTC. It specifies CASSDRDGRASEQYF.

The chain carries TRBV7-9 and TRBJ2-5, with TRBD2 as a possible D gene (6 bases). Trimming stripped 4 bases from V and 2 bases from J, with 11 bases between. The CDR3 is made up of 14 amino acids. Germline values: CDR1 SEHNR, CDR2 FQNEAQ (reference sequence). The chain's CDR3 is CASSSGTVQETQYF. The CDR3 nucleotides read TGTGCCAGCAGCTCGGGGACTGTTCAAGAGACCCAGTACTTC.

This clonotype has a count of ten or more. The rearrangement joins TRBV6-5 to TRBJ2-5, with 11 bases identical to TRBD2. CDR1 MNHEY and CDR2 SVGAGI come from the germline V gene. There are 14 residues in the CDR3. V dropped 7 bases and J dropped 5; count of bases not matched to a gene: 6. The CDR3 spells CASTTSGSLETQYF. The CDR3 bases are TGTGCCAGCACTACTAGCGGGAGTTTGGAGACCCAGTACTTC.

V is TRBV3-1 and J is TRBJ1-2, with 10 bases that match TRBD1. Germline V gene lookup returns CDR1 LGHDT and CDR2 YNNKEL (reference sequence). Trimming at V came to 6 bases and at J to 0 bases, leaving 7 bases not matched to a gene. This CDR3 is 16 amino acids long. The CDR3 DNA reads as TGTGCCAGCAGACATTCGACAGGGGGCACTAACTATGGCTACACCTTC. It specifies CASRHSTGGTNYGYTF. The full variable domain, with the rest looked up from reference TRBV3-1 and TRBJ1-2, is DTAVSQTPKYLVTQMGNDKSIKCEQNLGHDTMYWYKQDSKKFLKIMFSYNNKELIINETVPNRFSPKSPDKAHLNLHINSLELGDSAVYFCASRHSTGGTNYGYTFGSGTRLTVV.

As regards this clonotype: Possible read error: a much larger clone is one base away. The chain carries TRBV19 and TRBJ2-7, with TRBD2 as a possible D gene (5 bases). Germline V gene sequence: CDR1 LNHDA, CDR2 SQIVND (reference sequence). The CDR3 runs 14 residues. V was trimmed by 0 bases and J by 7 bases, leaving 13 bases between them. CDR3 amino acids: CASSIDGLFNEQYF. CDR3 coding DNA: TGTGCCAGTAGTATAGATGGACTGTTCAATGAGCAGTACTTC.

The chain joins TRBV11-2 to TRBJ2-7; no definite D call. CDR1 is SGHAT and CDR2 is FQNNGV in the germline V gene. The CDR3 has 14 amino acids. V shed 5 bases and J shed 5 bases, with 16 bases lying between them. CDR3 in amino acids: CASSVGANDHEQYF. CDR3 nucleotides: TGTGCCAGCAGCGTAGGCGCAAACGACCACGAGCAGTACTTC.

This clonotype has a count of ten or more. V is TRBV20-1 and J is TRBJ1-4; 9 bases agree with TRBD1. The CDR3 is 15 residues long. The germline CDR1 and CDR2 sequences are DFQATT and SNEGSKA (reference sequence). V shed 5 bases and J 2 bases; nucleotides not matched to a gene: 6. DNA for the CDR3: TGCAGTGCTCGACGGACAGGGGACACTAATGAAAAACTGTTTTTT. Translating gives CSARRTGDTNEKLFF.

The rearrangement uses TRBV7-8 and TRBJ2-1; 8 bases are shared with TRBD1. Germline V gives CDR1 SGHVS, CDR2 FQNEAQ. Trimming removed 8 bases from V and 9 bases from J; junction bases left unmatched: 6. This CDR3 spans 12 amino acids. CDR3 sequence: CASGPDRGEQFF. CDR3 DNA: TGTGCCAGCGGCCCCGACAGGGGTGAGCAGTTCTTC.

The chain joins TRBV7-9 to TRBJ2-1; D is unresolved. V was clipped by 3 bases and J by 4 bases, with 13 bases between them. Germline V gene sequence: CDR1 SEHNR, CDR2 FQNEAQ (reference sequence). There are 15 residues in the CDR3. CDR3 sequence: CASSFNPTVYNEQFF. The CDR3, as DNA: TGTGCCAGCAGCTTTAACCCCACAGTATACAATGAGCAGTTCTTC.

This clonotype was seen a few times. V is TRBV14 and J is TRBJ1-3; D gene uncertain. V shed 4 bases and J shed 5 bases, with 12 bases lying between them. CDR1 SGHDN and CDR2 FVKESK come from the germline V gene. The CDR3 extends over 14 amino acids. CDR3 sequence (DNA): TGTGCCAGCAGCCCTTTAAGCTTTAGAAACACCATATATTTT. Protein product: CASSPLSFRNTIYF.